The T cell receptor beta chain described here comes from a study of T cell changes during pregnancy in multiple sclerosis. Germline V gene sequence: CDR1 SGDLS, CDR2 YYNGEE. The CDR3 length is 15 residues. The V gene end was trimmed by 0 bases and the J gene end by 3 bases; junction bases not matched to a gene: 4. Repertoires were generated with immunoSEQ multiplex PCR, while TCRdb's copy carries only in-frame clones and drops some. The top ten hold more than 0.9% of the sample, which has 35,000 to 50,000 clones, roughly 87% seen once. Source: CD4+ T cells from peripheral blood mononuclear cells, taken after pregnancy. The clonotype originates from a female donor with multiple sclerosis, enrolled in a pregnancy study. V gene TRBV9 combines with J gene TRBJ2-7; 9 bases line up with TRBD1. The CDR3 sequence is CASSVAGTGYYEQYF. CDR3 nucleotide sequence: TGTGCCAGCAGCGTAGCCGGGACAGGGTACTACGAGCAGTACTTC.